One and the same sample provided the 22 T cell receptor beta chains below, sequenced in a study of T cell repertoires in cytomegalovirus infection. TCRdb passed the reads through MiXCR, listing each CDR3 protein once. The data contain about 130,000 distinct CDR3 sequences, 24% of them singletons. Their cognate antigens are unknown. Source material: PBMCs, sequenced either directly or after in vitro stimulation (not recorded which). Receptors originate from a human donor in good health (CMV status not recorded). Some clones in this sample may be carry-over from other donors' samples.

V gene TRBV6-5 combines with J gene TRBJ2-2, with D possibly being TRBD2 (6 bases). The length of the CDR3 is 14 residues. Germline values: CDR1 MNHEY, CDR2 SVGAGI. V was shortened by 5 bases and J by 6 bases, with 13 bases between the two germline ends. The DNA of the CDR3 is TGTGCCAGCAGTAGCGCCGGAGGGGCCGGGGAGCTGTTTTTT. It translates to CASSSAGGAGELFF.

As to this clonotype: This may arise from a read error, as a much more abundant clone is one base away. This chain connects TRBV7-9 to TRBJ1-1, with D possibly matching TRBD1 (5 bases). The CDR3 is 11 residues long. Germline loops: CDR1 SEHNR, CDR2 FQNEAQ (reference sequence). V dropped 5 bases and J dropped 6 bases, with 7 bases sitting between them. For the CDR3, the DNA is TGTGCCAGCAGCAGGGGACCTGAAGCTTTCTTT. Protein sequence: CASSRGPEAFF.

This CDR3 reads CASSLTGGANEQYF. The CDR3, as DNA: TGTGCCAGCAGTTTAACGGGAGGCGCGAACGAGCAGTACTTC. This chain joins TRBV27 and TRBJ2-7; the match to TRBD2 covers 7 bases. The CDR3 extends over 14 amino acids. Germline V CDR1 and CDR2: MNHEY, SMNVEV (reference sequence). After removal of 2 bases from V and 5 bases from J, the junction contained 6 bases not matched to a gene.

A few counts support this clonotype. This chain joins TRBV5-1 and TRBJ1-1; 7 bases fit TRBD1. The CDR3 has 15 amino acids. Trimming took 3 bases from V and 5 from J; bases not matched to a gene: 10. The germline gives CDR1 SGHRS, CDR2 YFSETQ. The CDR3 region is CASSSNFHRGTEAFF. The CDR3 nucleotides are TGCGCCAGCAGCTCAAACTTCCACAGGGGAACTGAAGCTTTCTTT.

The table lists this clonotype with many counts. V gene TRBV7-2 combines with J gene TRBJ1-1; D gene unclear. This CDR3 contains 14 residues. Germline CDR1 is SGHTA and CDR2 is FQGNSA. V was clipped by 4 bases and J by 1 base, with 10 bases between them. The CDR3 coding sequence is TGTGCCAGCAGCTCCGGACGGGAGAACACTGAAGCTTTCTTT. Translating it yields CASSSGRENTEAFF.

The chain has TRBV27 and TRBJ2-2; D unclear. V lost 5 bases and J 6 bases, leaving 4 bases between the germline ends. CDR1 MNHEY and CDR2 SMNVEV come from the germline V gene (reference sequence). The CDR3 sequence is 11 residues long. The CDR3 DNA reads as TGTGCCAGCAGTGGGCCCGGGGAGCTGTTTTTT. This encodes CASSGPGELFF.

This chain links TRBV6-1 with TRBJ1-5; D not certain. CDR1 and CDR2 from the germline V gene are MNHNS and SASEGT. V lost 5 bases to trimming and J lost 4 bases, with 3 bases between them. CDR3 length: 11 amino acids. CDR3 in amino acids: CASSRNQPQHF. CDR3 DNA: TGTGCCAGCAGTAGAAATCAGCCCCAGCATTTT.

This clonotype was seen a handful of times. The rearrangement joins TRBV10-3 to TRBJ1-2; TRBD1 agrees at 8 bases. CDR1 is ENHRY and CDR2 is SYGVKD in the germline V gene. The length of the CDR3 is 14 residues. Trimming at V came to 7 bases and at J to 2 bases, leaving 6 bases not matched to a gene. The CDR3: CAINPQGGNYGYTF. The CDR3 coding sequence is TGTGCCATCAACCCACAGGGGGGGAACTATGGCTACACCTTC.

This clonotype appeared a few times. J is TRBJ1-1 and V is TRBV12-3 or TRBV12-4, with D uncertain. This CDR3 spans 12 amino acids. V dropped 5 bases and J dropped 6 bases, with 10 bases sitting between them. The CDR3 sequence is CASSPGFAEAFF. CDR3 in DNA: TGTGCCAGCAGTCCGGGGTTTGCTGAAGCTTTCTTT.

The V call is TRBV28, the J call TRBJ2-4, with 12 nucleotides matching TRBD1. The germline CDR1 and CDR2 sequences are MDHEN and SYDVKM. The CDR3 is 16 amino acids. The trim removed 4 bases at V and 9 bases at J, leaving 10 bases unmatched. This CDR3 reads CASSSGTGGLGGIQYF. CDR3 DNA: TGTGCCAGCAGTTCTGGGACAGGGGGCTTGGGTGGCATTCAGTACTTC.

In its sample, this clonotype was seen many times. The chain joins TRBV7-2 to TRBJ2-1, with TRBD2 matching 16 bases. The CDR3 extends over 16 amino acids. Germline V gene sequence: CDR1 SGHTA, CDR2 FQGNSA. V dropped 5 bases and J dropped 8; count of bases not matched to a gene: 6. CDR3 bases: TGTGCCAGCAGCCCGGGGACTAGCGGGAGGGCCGATGAGCAGTTCTTC. It codes for CASSPGTSGRADEQFF.

The CDR3 nucleotides are TGTGCCAGCAGCGTGACTCACCTGAGTGGAAACACCATATATTTT. This translates into CASSVTHLSGNTIYF. The chain links TRBV7-2 to TRBJ1-3, with D unclear. From germline, CDR1 is SGHTA and CDR2 FQGNSA. This CDR3 comprises 15 residues. V gave up 5 bases and J gave up 3 bases, with 14 bases separating them.

Worth noting for this clonotype: One junction end does not reproduce the germline sequence, and a read error may be involved. This sequence joins TRBV11-2 and TRBJ2-7; D gene ambiguous. CDR3 length: 11 amino acids. Per germline, CDR1 SGHAT and CDR2 FQNNGV. The CDR3 DNA reads TGTGCCAGCAGCTTAGGTGGCTACGAGCACTTC. It translates to CASSLGGYEHF.

This clonotype was observed once. CDR3 sequence: CATGRRQGYTEAFF. CDR3 in DNA: TGTGCCACCGGTCGAAGACAGGGATACACTGAAGCTTTCTTT. The chain uses TRBV27 and TRBJ1-1; 7 nucleotides align to TRBD1. Germline values: CDR1 MNHEY, CDR2 SMNVEV (reference sequence). The CDR3 covers 14 residues. The V and J ends lost 10 bases and 3 bases, in that order; junction bases with no gene match: 11.

This clonotype was counted at least ten times. The chain employs TRBV7-2 and TRBJ2-1; 8 bases map to TRBD1. CDR1 SGHTA and CDR2 FQGNSA come from the germline V gene. V shed 1 base and J 5 bases; nucleotides not matched to a gene: 10. The CDR3 runs to 17 residues. DNA for the CDR3: TGTGCCAGCAGCTTAGATTTCCAGGGGGCTATTCACAATGAGCAGTTCTTC. It codes for CASSLDFQGAIHNEQFF.

The V and J genes are TRBV6-2 or TRBV6-3 and TRBJ2-7; TRBD2 agrees at 7 bases. The CDR3 sequence is 15 residues long. V lost 8 bases and J lost 0; bases outside the gene matches: 10. Germline V CDR1 and CDR2: MNHEY, SVGEGT. The CDR3 nucleotides read TGTGCCAGCGAACGGTTGGGCGGGAGCTCCTACGAGCAGTACTTC. Its translation is CASERLGGSSYEQYF.

The J gene is TRBJ2-3, the V gene TRBV7-2; 8 bases align to TRBD2. The germline gives CDR1 SGHTA, CDR2 FQGNSA. This CDR3 contains 15 residues. V gave up 2 bases and J gave up 4 bases; unmatched junction bases: 5. CDR3 bases: TGTGCCAGCAGCTTAAGAGCGGGAGCCGCAGATACGCAGTATTTT. Translated: CASSLRAGAADTQYF.

The V call is TRBV19, the J call TRBJ1-3; no definite D call. CDR1 is LNHDA, CDR2 SQIVND, per germline (reference sequence). This CDR3 contains 16 residues. V lost 7 bases, J lost 0 bases, and 16 bases lay in between. CDR3 coding DNA: TGTGCCAGTATGTCTTTTGAACGTGTCTCTGGAAACACCATATATTTT. Translating it yields CASMSFERVSGNTIYF.

The sample holds a few counts of this clonotype. The chain combines TRBV15 with TRBJ2-5; D gene uncertain. CDR1 and CDR2 from the germline V gene are LNHNV and YYDKDF (reference sequence). There are 14 residues in the CDR3. V shed 4 bases and J shed 2 bases, with 11 bases lying between them. The CDR3 sequence: CATSTKVLQETQYF. In DNA form, the CDR3 reads TGTGCCACCAGCACCAAAGTCTTACAAGAGACCCAGTACTTC.

The rearrangement uses TRBV4-1 and TRBJ1-6; D possibly corresponds to TRBD1 (5 bases). Trimming left V 2 bases short and J 9 bases short, with 20 bases between. This CDR3 region has 17 residues. Germline V lookup: CDR1 MGHRA, CDR2 YSYEKL. CDR3 sequence: CASSQPSGRPGSSPLHF. As DNA, the CDR3 is TGCGCCAGCAGCCAACCCTCAGGCAGGCCAGGGAGTTCACCCCTCCACTTT.

This clonotype has ten or more counts. This chain joins TRBV7-2 and TRBJ1-5; D not certain. The CDR3 is made up of 13 amino acids. Germline-derived CDR1 and CDR2 are SGHTA and FQGNSA. Trimming shortened V by 3 bases and J by 8 bases, and 11 bases separated the two germline ends. CDR3: CASSLGGPKPQHF. In DNA form, the CDR3 reads TGTGCCAGCAGCTTGGGAGGCCCCAAGCCCCAGCATTTT.

This chain joins TRBV6-1 and TRBJ1-5; TRBD1 agrees at 10 bases. V dropped 6 bases and J dropped 7; count of bases not matched to a gene: 9. The germline gives CDR1 MNHNS, CDR2 SASEGT. This CDR3 is 15 amino acids long. CDR3 region: CASRRDRGSEQPQHF. The CDR3 nucleotides read TGTGCCAGCAGACGGGACAGGGGATCGGAGCAGCCCCAGCATTTT.